The 20 T cell receptor beta chains in this list originate from one sample, sequenced in a study of cytomegalovirus exposure and HLA in healthy donors. The primer mix had 60 Vbeta and 13 Jbeta primers. Assay used: immunoSEQ multiplex PCR; TCRdb lists only in-frame clones, some missing. The sample has around 140,000 clones; the top ten hold about 1.7%. Sequencing was done on a sample of PBMCs. The receptors originated from a man between 18 and 29 years old in good health and CMV-seronegative.

V and J are TRBV9 and TRBJ1-4; D gene uncertain. Germline CDR1 is SGDLS and CDR2 is YYNGEE. This CDR3 is built from 16 residues. V lost 4 bases to trimming and J lost 8 bases, with 21 bases between them. The chain's CDR3 is CASSPRGSFNGEKLFF. The CDR3 coding sequence is TGTGCCAGCAGCCCCCGGGGTAGCTTCAACGGGGAAAAACTGTTTTTT.

The V gene is TRBV19, the J gene TRBJ1-2, with 7 bases aligning to TRBD1. CDR3 size: 14 residues. With V trimmed by 1 base and J by 7 bases, 6 bases remained unmatched. Per the germline V gene, CDR1 is LNHDA and CDR2 is SQIVND (reference sequence). CDR3 DNA: TGTGCCAGTAGTATAGCGGGGACAGTAGGTGGCTACACCTTC. This codes for CASSIAGTVGGYTF.

The chain carries TRBV9 and TRBJ2-3; TRBD2 matches 12 bases. Per the germline V gene, CDR1 is SGDLS and CDR2 is YYNGEE. J lost 4 bases, V lost 4 bases, and 7 bases had no gene match. The CDR3 consists of 16 residues. CDR3 sequence: CASSPRLAGVPDTQYF. The DNA for the CDR3 is TGTGCCAGCAGCCCCCGACTAGCGGGAGTCCCAGATACGCAGTATTTT.

The chain combines TRBV7-9 with TRBJ1-1; D is perhaps TRBD1 (6 bases). This CDR3 has 15 residues. CDR1 and CDR2 from the germline V gene are SEHNR and FQNEAQ (reference sequence). The V end was cut by 7 bases, the J end by 1 base, with 16 bases between. The DNA for the CDR3 is TGTGCCAGCACCTCAACAGGGACGGGGAACACTGAAGCTTTCTTT. Amino acid sequence: CASTSTGTGNTEAFF. The full variable domain, rest sourced from reference TRBV7-9 and TRBJ1-1, is DTGVSQNPRHKITKRGQNVTFRCDPISEHNRLYWYRQTLGQGPEFLTYFQNEAQLEKSRLLSDRFSAERPKGSFSTLEIQRTEQGDSAMYLCASTSTGTGNTEAFFGQGTRLTVV.

The chain uses TRBV5-1 and TRBJ2-5, with 10 bases that match TRBD1. The DNA end is a closer match to TRBJ2-7, so the J assignment may be wrong. This CDR3 spans 15 amino acids. Germline CDR1 is SGHRS and CDR2 is YFSETQ. The CDR3 protein is CASSPRGQGYHEQYF. The CDR3 region has the DNA TGCGCCAGCAGCCCGAGGGGACAGGGGTACCACGAGCAGTACTTC.

The V call is TRBV7-8, the J call TRBJ2-5; possibly TRBD2 for D (6 bases). V was shortened by 4 bases and J by 6 bases, with 12 bases between the two germline ends. CDR1 SGHVS and CDR2 FQNEAQ come from the germline V gene. This CDR3 is built from 13 residues. The CDR3 region is CASSWGTRQTQYF. DNA of the CDR3: TGTGCCAGCAGCTGGGGGACTCGACAGACCCAGTACTTC.

This chain links TRBV6-5 with TRBJ2-7; 8 bases agree with TRBD1. The junction had 7 bases not matched to a gene; V was cut back by 6 bases and J by 3 bases. Germline assignment: CDR1 MNHEY and CDR2 SVGAGI. CDR3 length: 14 amino acids. The DNA for the CDR3 is TGTGCCAGCAGCGTGCCGGGACAGGACTACGAGCAGTACTTC. It yields the protein CASSVPGQDYEQYF.

The genes are TRBV5-1 and TRBJ1-5, with 7 nucleotides matching TRBD1. Germline V gene lookup returns CDR1 SGHRS and CDR2 YFSETQ. V shed 1 base, J shed 0 bases, and the junction held 10 bases outside the gene matches. The CDR3 spans 18 residues. The CDR3 sequence: CASSLLGQENHSNQPQHF. The CDR3 nucleotides are TGCGCCAGCAGCTTGTTAGGACAGGAGAACCATAGCAATCAGCCCCAGCATTTT.

The chain links TRBV28 to TRBJ2-1; 11 bases agree with TRBD2. Germline loops: CDR1 MDHEN, CDR2 SYDVKM. The trim removed 4 bases at V and 15 bases at J, leaving 5 bases unmatched. The CDR3 runs to 12 residues. CDR3: CASSSSGRPGFF. Written as DNA, the CDR3 is TGTGCCAGCAGTTCTAGCGGGAGGCCCGGGTTCTTC.

This chain joins TRBV7-2 and TRBJ2-7; 7 positions match TRBD2. In germline, CDR1 is SGHTA, CDR2 FQGNSA. V gave up 5 bases and J gave up 2 bases; unmatched junction bases: 12. The CDR3 has 16 residues. The CDR3 loop is CASSRGGAGTPYEQYF. The CDR3 DNA reads as TGTGCCAGCAGCCGCGGGGGTGCAGGAACCCCCTACGAGCAGTACTTC.

This chain joins TRBV15 and TRBJ1-1, with a weak D call TRBD1 (5 bases). With 0 bases removed from V and 0 bases from J, the gap between germline ends came to 8 bases. The V gene's germline CDR1 is LNHNV and CDR2 YYDKDF (reference sequence). The CDR3 is 15 residues long. Here the CDR3 reads CATSRDQGLNTEAFF. As DNA, the CDR3 is TGTGCCACCAGCAGAGATCAGGGTTTGAACACTGAAGCTTTCTTT.

The chain recombines TRBV4-3 with TRBJ2-1; 13 nucleotides align to TRBD2. Germline CDR1 and CDR2: LGHNA and YSLEER. V lost 0 bases, J lost 6 bases, and 8 bases stayed unmatched. The CDR3 contains 18 residues. CDR3 loop: CASSQDGGLAGIGNEQFF. The CDR3 bases are TGCGCCAGCAGCCAAGATGGGGGACTAGCGGGAATCGGCAATGAGCAGTTCTTC.

V and J are TRBV25-1 and TRBJ2-7, with TRBD1 matching over 10 bases. Germline CDR1 is MGHDK and CDR2 is SYGVNS. The CDR3 contains 16 residues. V shed 7 bases, J shed 2 bases, and the junction held 11 bases outside the gene matches. CDR3 sequence reads: CASTQGTGAPTYEQYF. The CDR3 nucleotides are TGTGCCAGCACCCAAGGGACAGGGGCCCCGACCTACGAGCAGTACTTC.

The genes are TRBV14 and TRBJ1-1; the D gene is possibly TRBD1 (5 bases). Germline CDR1 and CDR2: SGHDN and FVKESK. The CDR3 spans 14 residues. The ends were cut back, 1 base at V and 1 base at J, with 7 bases in the middle. The CDR3 region has the DNA TGTGCCAGCAGCCAAGTTAGGGGGAACACTGAAGCTTTCTTT. Protein: CASSQVRGNTEAFF.

The CDR3 protein is CASSSRTSGRGDEQYF. CDR3 bases: TGTGCCAGCAGCTCTAGGACTAGCGGGAGGGGCGACGAGCAGTACTTC. This chain links TRBV7-8 with TRBJ2-7; 15 nucleotides match TRBD2. This CDR3 is built from 16 residues. Germline V gene data show CDR1 as SGHVS and CDR2 as FQNEAQ. The junction had 6 bases not matched to a gene; V was cut back by 4 bases and J by 5 bases. The whole variable domain, filled in from reference TRBV7-8 and TRBJ2-7, reads GAGVSQSPRYKVAKRGQDVALRCDPISGHVSLFWYQQALGQGPEFLTYFQNEAQLDKSGLPSDRFFAERPEGSVSTLKIQRTQQEDSAVYLCASSSRTSGRGDEQYFGPGTRLTVT.

The genes are TRBV5-5 and TRBJ1-4; no firm D call. This CDR3 spans 14 amino acids. Germline V gene lookup returns CDR1 SGHKS and CDR2 YYEKEE (reference sequence). With 2 bases removed from V and 2 bases from J, the gap between germline ends came to 7 bases. CDR3 residues: CASSFTRTNEKLFF. The CDR3 DNA follows: TGTGCCAGCAGCTTCACCAGGACTAATGAAAAACTGTTTTTT.

The chain couples TRBV18 to TRBJ1-6, with 7 bases that match TRBD1. CDR1 is KGHSH, CDR2 LQKENI, per germline. This CDR3 has 16 amino acids. After removal of 2 bases from V and 9 bases from J, the junction contained 10 bases not matched to a gene. The CDR3 sequence is CASSPDDRVGGSPLHF. In DNA form, the CDR3 reads TGTGCCAGCTCACCAGACGACAGGGTTGGCGGTTCACCCCTCCACTTT.

Written as DNA, the CDR3 is TGTGCCAGCAGCTTGGGAGGTTATAGCAATCAGCCCCAGCATTTT. This encodes CASSLGGYSNQPQHF. This chain links TRBV5-5 with TRBJ1-5; D gene ambiguous. The CDR3 sequence is 15 residues long. V was cut by 0 bases and J by 0 bases, with 7 bases left in between. The germline V gene has CDR1 SGHKS and CDR2 YYEKEE (reference sequence).

V and J are TRBV7-3 and TRBJ2-1, with 10 positions matching TRBD2. The CDR3 covers 17 residues. The V gene's germline CDR1 is SGHTA and CDR2 FQGTGA. With V trimmed by 5 bases and J by 5 bases, 12 bases remained unmatched. The CDR3 loop is CASSPWGVGLADNEQFF. The CDR3 nucleotides are TGTGCCAGCAGCCCATGGGGGGTCGGACTAGCGGACAATGAGCAGTTCTTC.

The chain combines TRBV4-3 with TRBJ1-3; D not resolved. The CDR3 covers 13 residues. Germline V gene data show CDR1 as LGHNA and CDR2 as YSLEER. Trimming left V 1 base short and J 2 bases short, with 3 bases between. The CDR3 loop reads CASSQVAGNTIYF. DNA of the CDR3: TGCGCCAGCAGCCAAGTAGCTGGAAACACCATATATTTT.